Sequencing of this TCR beta chain was carried out in a study of OX40 agonist ivuxolimab in advanced cancers. The protocol was immunoSEQ multiplex PCR, while the TCRdb copy is restricted to in-frame clones and leaves out a portion. Here the sample spans 35,000 to 45,000 clones, roughly nine tenths being singletons. This clone was observed a single time. The receptor's source is an adult with an advanced solid tumor such as melanoma, head and neck, liver or kidney cancer. The source was CD4+ or CD8+ T cells sorted from blood, collected in a trial of the OX40 agonist ivuxolimab.

The CDR3 protein is CATTSMNWGRGPGHEQYF. The CDR3, as DNA: TGTGCCACCACCTCGATGAACTGGGGGCGGGGCCCAGGCCACGAGCAGTACTTC. The chain is built from TRBV5-6 and TRBJ2-7; D may be TRBD1 or TRBD2 (6 bases each). Trimming took off 9 bases at V and 5 bases at J, with 33 bases between the two ends. The length of the CDR3 is 18 residues. Germline-derived CDR1 and CDR2 are SGHDT and YYEEEE.